A selection of T cell receptor beta chains follows, all from one sample in a study of cytomegalovirus exposure and HLA in healthy donors. Profiled with immunoSEQ multiplex PCR; TCRdb holds only in-frame clones, not every one. The data hold around 150,000 clones, with around 83% observed a single time. The specimen sequenced was PBMCs. These TCRs come from a man younger than 30 in good health and CMV-seropositive. The CDR3 runs from the conserved cysteine through the conserved F or W. The D gene is left open where the match is weak. Clone size is given for some rows only: seen once, a few or many times, or a class if the clone is expanded.

>TRBV9|TRBJ1-2|.|TRBD1
TGTGCCAGCAGCGTAGGGAATACAGGGGACTATGGCTACACCTTC
CASSVGNTGDYGYTF
>TRBV7-2|TRBJ1-1|few|.
TGTGCCAGCAGCTGGGGGCAGGGGCAACGGGCTTTCTTT
CASSWGQGQRAFF
>TRBV9|TRBJ2-5|.|TRBD1
TGTGCCAGCAGCCCGGACAGGAACGGAGAGACCCAGTACTTC
CASSPDRNGETQYF
>TRBV2|TRBJ2-4|.|.
TGTGCCAGCAGTGACGGAGTAGCCAAAAACATTCAGTACTTC
CASSDGVAKNIQYF
>TRBV4-3|TRBJ2-1|few|.
TGCGCCAGCAGCCCCTTTGGGGCCAGGGGAACGAATGAGCAGTTCTTC
CASSPFGARGTNEQFF
>TRBV7-2|TRBJ2-5|.|TRBD2
TGTGCCAGCAGCCCCGGGGGGGCGGGGAGGACCCAGTACTTC
CASSPGGAGRTQYF
>TRBV5-1|TRBJ1-2|.|TRBD1
TGCGCCAGCAGCTTGGTTACAGGGGGCGACTATGGCTACACCTTC
CASSLVTGGDYGYTF
>TRBV5-4|TRBJ2-2|.|.
TGTGCCAGCAGCCCCCGGGACTCAACCGGGGAGCTGTTTTTT
CASSPRDSTGELFF
>TRBV6-1|TRBJ1-3|.|TRBD1
TGTGCCAGCAGAGCCCCGGACAGGGCTGGAAACACCATATATTTT
CASRAPDRAGNTIYF
>TRBV6-1|TRBJ2-7|.|.
TGTGCCAGCAGTGAATATTCGGATCCAGGGATCTCCTACGAGCAGTACTTC
CASSEYSDPGISYEQYF
>TRBV11-3|TRBJ1-4|few|.
TGTGCCAGCAGCTTCGGACTTGCAACTAATGAAAAACTGTTTTTT
CASSFGLATNEKLFF
>TRBV4-3|TRBJ1-2|.|TRBD1
TGCGCCAGCAGCCAGGCTGCCGGGACAGGGGTCGATGGCTACACCTTC
CASSQAAGTGVDGYTF
>TRBV6-5|TRBJ1-6|once|TRBD1
TGTGCCAGCAGACCCGGACAGGCACAAAATTCACCCCTCCACTTT
CASRPGQAQNSPLHF
>TRBV7-2|TRBJ2-7|.|.
TGTGCCAGCAGCTTATTGGCGACAGCCACCTCCTACGAGCAGTACTTC
CASSLLATATSYEQYF
>TRBV2|TRBJ1-1|.|.
TGTGCCAGCGATATGAGCACTGAAGCTTTCTTT
CASDMSTEAFF
>TRBV15|TRBJ2-7|.|TRBD2
TGTGCCACCAGCGGAGGGTTTAGCGGGGAGATCTACGAGCAGTACTTC
CATSGGFSGEIYEQYF
>TRBV29-1|TRBJ1-1|.|TRBD1
TGCAGCGGTGGCTTAGACAGGGGCACTGAAGCTTTCTTT
CSGGLDRGTEAFF
>TRBV6-1|TRBJ2-5|.|TRBD2
TGTGCCAGCAGTGAAGCAGGCGGGGGGGTCAAGGAGACCCAGTACTTC
CASSEAGGGVKETQYF
>TRBV4-3|TRBJ1-5|.|.
TGCGCCAGCAGCCAAGATACAGGACGGCAGAATCAGCCCCAGCATTTT
CASSQDTGRQNQPQHF
>TRBV6-6|TRBJ1-2|.|TRBD1
TGTGCCAGCAGTCCCCACCCCGGGACAGGGGACTATGGCTACACCTTC
CASSPHPGTGDYGYTF
>TRBV4-1|TRBJ2-5|few|TRBD2
TGCGCCAGCAGCCGGGGACTAGAAGAGACCCAGTACTTC
CASSRGLEETQYF
>TRBV2|TRBJ1-1|once|TRBD1
TGTGCCAGTAGACAGGGATTGAACACTGAAGCTTTCTTT
CASRQGLNTEAFF
>TRBV7-9|TRBJ1-3|.|.
TGTGCCAGCAGCTTTAGTACTCGGGGAAACACCATATATTTT
CASSFSTRGNTIYF
>TRBV6-1|TRBJ2-6|once|.
TGTGCCAGCAGGGAAGGGAGCTCTGGGGCCAACGTCCTGACTTTC
CASREGSSGANVLTF
>TRBV7-2|TRBJ2-1|.|TRBD2
TGTGCCAGCAGCCTCGGGGGGGGCCAGTTCTTC
CASSLGGGQFF
>TRBV5-1|TRBJ2-5|.|.
TGCGCCAGCAGCTTGACGGGGTTGGAGACCCAGTACTTC
CASSLTGLETQYF
>TRBV25-1|TRBJ2-4|.|.
TGTGCCAGCAGTGACAGGGATCGTCAGTACTTC
CASSDRDRQYF
>TRBV7-9|TRBJ2-3|once|.
TGTGCCAGCAGCTACCCGGACGGGAGGGGGCCAGATACGCAGTATTTT
CASSYPDGRGPDTQYF
>TRBV4-3|TRBJ2-2|.|.
TGCGCCAGCAGCGCACAGTGGAACACCGGGGAGCTGTTTTTT
CASSAQWNTGELFF
>TRBV27|TRBJ1-5|.|.
TGTGCCAGCAGTACCCGCGGGGGAAGGGGCAATCAGCCCCAGCATTTT
CASSTRGGRGNQPQHF
>TRBV4-1|TRBJ2-5|.|TRBD2
TGCGCCAGCAGCCAAGGGGAGGGCGGGGAGACCCAGTACTTC
CASSQGEGGETQYF
>TRBV13|TRBJ2-1|.|TRBD2
TGTGCCAGCAGCCCGACTAGCGGGGCAGCGGATGAGCAGTTCTTC
CASSPTSGAADEQFF
>TRBV18|TRBJ2-2|.|.
TGTGCCAGCTCACCGAGAGGCGGGGATTCTACCGGGGAGCTGTTTTTT
CASSPRGGDSTGELFF
>TRBV7-9|TRBJ2-7|.|TRBD1
TGTGCCAGCAGCTTGGGTGGACAGGGAGTCTGGTACGAGCAGTACTTC
CASSLGGQGVWYEQYF
>TRBV7-2|TRBJ2-7|once|.
TGTGCCAGCAGCATAGAGCCTATTTCGGGCGAGCAGTACTTC
CASSIEPISGEQYF
>TRBV7-9|TRBJ1-1|once|.
TGTGCCAGCAGCTTAGTTGGGGAGGCTGAAGCTTTCTTT
CASSLVGEAEAFF
>TRBV6-1|TRBJ1-1|.|.
TGTGCCAGCAGTGAACGCGTAACAGGGCCGGAAGCTTTCTTT
CASSERVTGPEAFF